Each of the 14 T cell receptor beta chains below was sequenced from the same sample in a study of PD-L1 blockade in urothelial cancer. The assay was immunoSEQ multiplex PCR, and TCRdb's table has in-frame clones only and misses some. The table lists about 39,000 clones, about 89% of them singletons, with 1.5% to 2.5% in the top ten. Sequenced material: PBMCs, taken around atezolizumab (anti-PD-L1) treatment. These receptors were taken from a man between 60 and 75 years old with urothelial cancer.

The chain combines TRBV27 with TRBJ1-5, with TRBD1 matching over 8 bases. V shed 5 bases, J shed 5 bases, and the junction held 5 bases outside the gene matches. Germline V gene sequence: CDR1 MNHEY, CDR2 SMNVEV (reference sequence). This CDR3 region has 14 residues. CDR3 loop: CASSPGQGDQPQHF. Here the CDR3 DNA reads TGTGCCAGCAGTCCCGGACAGGGTGATCAGCCCCAGCATTTT.

This chain joins TRBV18 and TRBJ2-5, with D maybe TRBD1 (6 bases). CDR3 length: 13 amino acids. CDR1 and CDR2 (germline): KGHSH, LQKENI. Trimming took 4 bases from V and 1 from J, leaving 7 bases between them. CDR3 in DNA: TGTGCCAGCTCACAGGGGGTCCAAGAGACCCAGTACTTC. Translating it yields CASSQGVQETQYF.

V and J are TRBV2 and TRBJ2-3; the match to TRBD2 covers 8 bases. The CDR3 covers 14 residues. V shed 0 bases, J shed 5 bases, and the junction held 1 base outside the gene matches. CDR1 SNHLY and CDR2 FYNNEI come from the germline V gene. CDR3 residues: CASSEAAGEDTQYF. The CDR3 region has the DNA TGTGCCAGCAGTGAAGCAGCGGGGGAAGATACGCAGTATTTT.

The rearrangement links TRBV6-6 to TRBJ2-2; 12 nucleotides line up with TRBD2. The J segment lost 8 bases and the V segment lost 4 bases, leaving 8 bases of the junction unmatched. The germline gives CDR1 MNHNY, CDR2 SVGAGI (reference sequence). This CDR3 spans 16 amino acids. The CDR3: CASSLTSGGIGGELFF. CDR3 nucleotides: TGTGCCAGCAGTTTGACTAGCGGGGGTATCGGGGGGGAGCTGTTTTTT.

The chain uses TRBV5-4 and TRBJ2-7; D might be TRBD2 (7 bases). The V end lost 5 bases, the J end lost 6 bases, and 9 bases lay between the germline ends. The V gene's germline CDR1 is SGHNT and CDR2 YYREEE (reference sequence). The CDR3 loop spans 11 amino acids. CDR3: CASRAGAEQYF. The CDR3 DNA follows: TGTGCCAGCAGGGCGGGGGCCGAGCAGTACTTC.

This clone has only one observation. The chain links TRBV6-1 to TRBJ2-7, with D possibly TRBD1 on 6 matching bases. This CDR3 is 13 amino acids long. V was pared by 7 bases and J by 3 bases, with 13 bases between. Germline-derived CDR1 and CDR2 are MNHNS and SASEGT. Written as DNA, the CDR3 is TGTGCCAGCACCAGGACAGAGAACTACGAGCAGTACTTC. This translates into CASTRTENYEQYF.

The rearrangement uses TRBV7-3 and TRBJ2-1, with a possible D match to TRBD1 (5 bases). Trimming took off 5 bases at V and 6 bases at J, with 14 bases between the two ends. This CDR3 is 14 amino acids long. Looked up from germline, CDR1 is SGHTA and CDR2 is FQGTGA. CDR3: CASSPQDTSNEQFF. The CDR3 nucleotides read TGTGCCAGCAGCCCCCAGGACACATCCAATGAGCAGTTCTTC.

The rearrangement joins TRBV9 to TRBJ1-4; 7 bases line up with TRBD1. CDR3 length equals 15 residues. After removal of 3 bases from V and 8 bases from J, the junction contained 10 bases not matched to a gene. CDR1 and CDR2 from the germline V gene are SGDLS and YYNGEE. CDR3 DNA sequence: TGTGCCAGCAGCGAGGAACAGGGGATCGGGGAAAAACTGTTTTTT. Its protein product is CASSEEQGIGEKLFF.

The chain links TRBV10-3 to TRBJ2-1; a weak D match, TRBD2 (5 bases). CDR1 ENHRY and CDR2 SYGVKD come from the germline V gene. The CDR3 loop spans 12 amino acids. The V end was cut by 3 bases, the J end by 6 bases, with 6 bases between. The CDR3 reads CAISDRGNEQFF. In DNA form, the CDR3 reads TGTGCCATCAGTGACCGGGGCAATGAGCAGTTCTTC.

The chain links TRBV5-6 to TRBJ1-5, with 8 bases fitting TRBD1. Looked up from germline, CDR1 is SGHDT and CDR2 is YYEEEE. CDR3 size: 19 residues. V was pared by 0 bases and J by 0 bases, with 11 bases of the junction left unmatched. The CDR3 reads CASSLASGQGGYSNQPQHF. The CDR3 bases are TGTGCCAGCAGCTTGGCCAGCGGACAGGGAGGGTATAGCAATCAGCCCCAGCATTTT.

The chain employs TRBV7-6 and TRBJ2-1; 7 nucleotides agree with TRBD2. Germline CDR1 is SGHVS and CDR2 is FNYEAQ. CDR3 length: 14 amino acids. After removal of 3 bases from V and 12 bases from J, the junction contained 11 bases not matched to a gene. CDR3 residues: CASSFLAARGGQFF. The CDR3 nucleotides are TGTGCCAGCAGCTTCCTAGCGGCACGAGGAGGGCAGTTCTTC. Full variable domain (remainder filled in from reference TRBV7-6 and TRBJ2-1): GAGVSQSPRYKVTKRGQDVALRCDPISGHVSLYWYRQALGQGPEFLTYFNYEAQQDKSGLPNDRFSAERPEGSISTLTIQRTEQRDSAMYRCASSFLAARGGQFFGPGTRLTVL.

V usage is TRBV5-8 and J usage is TRBJ1-2; 11 positions agree with TRBD1. Trimming cost V 4 bases and J 8 bases; bases outside gene matches: 4. This CDR3 is built from 13 residues. Per the germline V gene, CDR1 is SGHTS and CDR2 is YDEGEE. CDR3 sequence: CASSIGTGGGYTF. CDR3 nucleotide sequence: TGTGCCAGCAGCATAGGGACAGGGGGAGGCTACACCTTC.

V is TRBV5-1 and J is TRBJ1-4; 7 nucleotides agree with TRBD1. The CDR3 is 15 residues long. V dropped 8 bases and J dropped 2; count of bases not matched to a gene: 9. The germline V gene encodes CDR1 SGHRS and CDR2 YFSETQ. The CDR3 DNA reads TGCGCCAGTCAAAAAGAGGGACAGACTAATGAAAAACTGTTTTTT. This gives the protein CASQKEGQTNEKLFF.

The chain carries TRBV5-1 and TRBJ2-1; D is perhaps TRBD1 (5 bases). The germline V and J ends were trimmed by 1 base and 6 bases, with 14 bases remaining between them. Germline-derived CDR1 and CDR2 are SGHRS and YFSETQ. The length of the CDR3 is 15 residues. The CDR3 coding sequence is TGCGCCAGCAGCTTGATAGTGGGAAGGGGCAATGAGCAGTTCTTC. It is translated as CASSLIVGRGNEQFF.